This T cell receptor beta chain is drawn from a study of blood T cell repertoires in COVID-19. CDR1 and CDR2 from the germline V gene are SGHAT and FQNNGV. This CDR3 spans 16 amino acids. Trimming left V 1 base short and J 2 bases short, with 14 bases between. Study processing details: By means of reference gene primer amplification, nucleated cell counts were estimated. Method: immunoSEQ multiplex PCR; TCRdb's copy keeps in-frame clones and lacks some. V, J and clone size are those of that table, while D and trimming were read from the DNA. The sample holds roughly 100,000 clones, 78% seen once. Material: peripheral blood. The chain couples TRBV11-2 to TRBJ1-2; a weak D match, TRBD1 (5 bases). This sequence originates from a man in his sixties with active or convalescent COVID-19. The CDR3 is CASSLVSGGINYGYTF. The DNA of the CDR3 is TGTGCCAGCAGCTTAGTATCCGGGGGAATAAACTATGGCTACACCTTC.